The clone carrying this TCR beta chain was counted many times. This entry comes from a study of neurological immune-mediated disorders. TCRdb reprocessed the 5' RACE reads with MiXCR, giving one entry per CDR3 protein. In the table there are some 46,000 distinct CDR3 sequences, 4.5% of which are singletons. Germline V gene sequence: CDR1 KGHSH, CDR2 LQKENI. Trimming at V came to 6 bases and at J to 1 base, leaving 5 bases not matched to a gene. The CDR3 has 16 amino acids. The sequence came from a woman aged 55-69 years with multiple sclerosis. The V call is TRBV18, the J call TRBJ2-3; 12 bases align to TRBD2. Sequencing was carried out using PBMCs. CDR3 DNA sequence: TGTGCCAGCTCGCTAGCGGGGGGGCCGGGCACAGATACGCAGTATTTT. This translates into CASSLAGGPGTDTQYF. Full variable domain (missing parts from reference TRBV18 and TRBJ2-3): NAGVMQNPRHLVRRRGQEARLRCSPMKGHSHVYWYRQLPEEGLKFMVYLQKENIIDESGMPKERFSAEFPKEGPSILRIQQVVRGDSAAYFCASSLAGGPGTDTQYFGPGTRLTVL.